The present T cell receptor beta chain was sequenced within a study of T-cell reconstitution after alpha-beta-depleted transplantation in children. For TCRbeta, the library was prepared with unique molecular identifiers. MiXCR, run by TCRdb on the PCR reads, gives a single entry per CDR3 protein. The sample records hundreds of thousands of distinct CDR3 sequences, roughly 13% being singletons. The V end lost 0 bases, the J end lost 6 bases, and 16 bases lay between the germline ends. This CDR3 has 15 amino acids. Germline V gene data show CDR1 as DFQATT and CDR2 as SNEGSKA (reference sequence). This clonotype showed up many times.

The V gene is TRBV20-1, the J gene TRBJ2-3; unclear D gene. This material consisted of PBMCs, taken before TCRalphabeta/CD19-depleted stem cell transplant. The TCR sequence derives from a girl aged 2 to 9 with congenital amegakaryocytic thrombocytopenia, due to receive a stem cell transplant. The DNA of the CDR3 is TGCAGTGCTAGAGATCTTAGGCCGCCTGGGGATACGCAGTATTTT. Translation gives CSARDLRPPGDTQYF.